This TCR beta chain was recorded in a study of PD-L1 blockade in urothelial cancer. The overall study: Beginning in about 2014, patients received atezolizumab, given as 1,200 mg intravenously every 3 weeks. Blood samples had a median of 141,255 T cells. Notes on the study in general: Below-median TCR clonality that was measured in pretreatment blood predicted better survival.

Method: immunoSEQ multiplex PCR; TCRdb's copy keeps in-frame clones and lacks some. The sample records 35,000 to 45,000 clones, around 89% being singletons. Points on this clone: Its antigen is unknown.

The CDR3 totals 14 residues. J gave up 0 bases and V 7 bases, and 5 bases lay outside the gene matches. Germline-derived CDR1 and CDR2 are MNHEY and SMNVEV (reference sequence). This clonotype originated in a woman aged 60-75 years with urothelial cancer. The chain is built from TRBV27 and TRBJ2-7, with 8 bases that match TRBD1. This specimen was PBMCs, taken around atezolizumab (anti-PD-L1) treatment. CDR3 DNA sequence: TGTGCCAGCAAGCTACAGGGGGACTCCTACGAGCAGTACTTC. Its protein is CASKLQGDSYEQYF.